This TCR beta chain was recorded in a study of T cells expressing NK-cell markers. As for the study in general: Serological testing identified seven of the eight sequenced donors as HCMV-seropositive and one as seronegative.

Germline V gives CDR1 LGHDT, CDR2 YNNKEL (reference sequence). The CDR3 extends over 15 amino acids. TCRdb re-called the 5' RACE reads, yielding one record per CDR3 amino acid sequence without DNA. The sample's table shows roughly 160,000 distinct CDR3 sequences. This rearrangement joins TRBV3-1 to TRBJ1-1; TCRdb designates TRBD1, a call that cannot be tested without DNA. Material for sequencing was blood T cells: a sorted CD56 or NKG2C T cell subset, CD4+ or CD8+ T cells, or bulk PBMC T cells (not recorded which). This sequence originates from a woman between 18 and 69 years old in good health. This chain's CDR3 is CASSQVWGARTEAFF.